The 11 T cell receptor beta chains presented below share a single source sample, sequenced in a study of a mutant IDH1 vaccine in newly diagnosed glioma. Their antigens remain unidentified. The time point: week 47, end of study. With topical imiquimod, each dose of the vaccine consisted of 300 ug of mutant IDH1 20-mer peptide. Profiled with immunoSEQ multiplex PCR; TCRdb holds only in-frame clones, not every one. The table lists approximately 56,000 clones, roughly 61% of them singletons. Sequencing used peripheral blood mononuclear cells (PBMCs), obtained from a glioma patient whose treatment included an IDH1 peptide vaccine. These TCRs come from a man in his forties with glioma. Some clones in this sample may be carry-over from other donors' samples.

This clone was seen repeatedly, ten times or more. V gene TRBV6-6 combines with J gene TRBJ2-1, with 9 bases that match TRBD2. Germline V gene sequence: CDR1 MNHNY, CDR2 SVGAGI (reference sequence). The CDR3 spans 14 residues. V lost 6 bases to trimming and J lost 2 bases; unmatched junction nucleotides: 2. The DNA for the CDR3 is TGTGCCAGCAGAGGCGGGGGGGCCTACAATGAGCAGTTCTTC. Encoded protein: CASRGGGAYNEQFF.

The J gene is TRBJ1-1, the V gene TRBV11-2; D may be TRBD1 (5 bases). Trimming removed 1 base at V and 9 bases at J, with 12 bases between. This CDR3 region has 13 residues. Germline V gene data show CDR1 as SGHAT and CDR2 as FQNNGV. CDR3 in DNA: TGTGCCAGCAGCTTAGTCGAGGGGAACCAAGCTTTCTTT. Amino acids: CASSLVEGNQAFF. Looking up the rest from reference TRBV11-2 and TRBJ1-1 gives the full variable domain: EAGVAQSPRYKIIEKRQSVAFWCNPISGHATLYWYQQILGQGPKLLIQFQNNGVVDDSQLPKDRFSAERLKGVDSTLKIQPAKLEDSAVYLCASSLVEGNQAFFGQGTRLTVV.

The chain is built from TRBV2 and TRBJ1-5, with TRBD1 as a possible D gene (5 bases). This CDR3 has 13 residues. Deletions cut 7 bases from V and 4 bases from J, with 11 bases between. Germline V gene sequence: CDR1 SNHLY, CDR2 FYNNEI. For the CDR3, the DNA is TGTGCCAGCAAATTCGAGGGGAATCAGCCCCAGCATTTT. It codes for CASKFEGNQPQHF. The whole variable domain, filled in from reference TRBV2 and TRBJ1-5, reads EPEVTQTPSHQVTQMGQEVILRCVPISNHLYFYWYRQILGQKVEFLVSFYNNEISEKSEIFDDQFSVERPDGSNFTLKIRSTKLEDSAMYFCASKFEGNQPQHFGDGTRLSIL.

The chain couples TRBV19 to TRBJ1-2, with D hard to call. Looked up from germline, CDR1 is LNHDA and CDR2 is SQIVND (reference sequence). V was shortened by 9 bases and J by 0 bases, with 14 bases between the two germline ends. This CDR3 contains 14 residues. The DNA for the CDR3 is TGTGCCAGCCTGGACGGAGCCCCTAACTATGGCTACACCTTC. Translating it yields CASLDGAPNYGYTF.

This chain uses TRBV10-2 with TRBJ2-5, with TRBD1 as a possible D gene (5 bases). This CDR3 has 13 residues. Germline values: CDR1 WSHSY, CDR2 SAAADI. The ends were cut back, 4 bases at V and 1 base at J, with 7 bases in the middle. The CDR3 sequence is CASSGQSQETQYF. The CDR3, as DNA: TGCGCCAGCAGTGGACAGTCCCAAGAGACCCAGTACTTC.

The V call is TRBV4-1, the J call TRBJ1-3; 9 bases are a match to TRBD1. Germline loops: CDR1 MGHRA, CDR2 YSYEKL. The J segment lost 0 bases and the V segment lost 1 base, leaving 1 base of the junction unmatched. This CDR3 has 16 residues. CDR3 sequence (DNA): TGCGCCAGCAGCCAAGGGACAGGGGACTCTGGAAACACCATATATTTT. Protein sequence: CASSQGTGDSGNTIYF.

The table lists this clone with a few counts. The chain recombines TRBV4-2 with TRBJ1-4; D is possibly TRBD1 (5 bases). CDR1 is LGHNA, CDR2 YNFKEQ, per germline. The CDR3 spans 14 residues. V was shortened by 0 bases and J by 11 bases, with 13 bases between the two germline ends. Here the CDR3 reads CASSQDAAGPKLFF. DNA of the CDR3: TGTGCCAGCAGCCAAGATGCCGCAGGGCCCAAACTGTTTTTT.

V usage is TRBV21-1 and J usage is TRBJ2-2; the table's TRBD2 call for D was not verified on the DNA. TRBV21-1 is assigned pseudogene status. This CDR3 has 17 residues. CDR3 DNA: TGTGCCAGCAGCAAGGAGGTTAGCGGGCCAACTTACGGGGAGCTGTTTTTT. Protein: CASSKEVSGPTYGELFF.

The chain uses TRBV27 and TRBJ1-5; D possibly corresponds to TRBD1 (5 bases). Trimming stripped 5 bases from V and 0 bases from J, with 23 bases between. CDR3 length equals 19 residues. CDR1 and CDR2 (germline): MNHEY, SMNVEV (reference sequence). CDR3 nucleotide sequence: TGTGCCAGCAGTCCAACCCTCCGAAGGGGAAAGGTTAGCAATCAGCCCCAGCATTTT. Encoded protein: CASSPTLRRGKVSNQPQHF.

V and J are TRBV19 and TRBJ1-4; D is unresolved. The CDR3 runs to 14 residues. Germline CDR1 is LNHDA and CDR2 is SQIVND (reference sequence). Trimming stripped 3 bases from V and 4 bases from J, with 9 bases between. CDR3 residues: CASSIVRLNEKLFF. The CDR3 bases are TGTGCCAGTAGTATTGTCCGGCTTAATGAAAAACTGTTTTTT. Full variable domain (outside the CDR3, taken from reference TRBV19 and TRBJ1-4): DGGITQSPKYLFRKEGQNVTLSCEQNLNHDAMYWYRQDPGQGLRLIYYSQIVNDFQKGDIAEGYSVSREKKESFPLTVTSAQKNPTAFYLCASSIVRLNEKLFFGSGTQLSVL.

The chain combines TRBV7-7 with TRBJ2-5; the match to TRBD2 covers 9 bases. This CDR3 is built from 15 residues. After removal of 3 bases from V and 4 bases from J, the junction contained 6 bases not matched to a gene. The germline gives CDR1 SSHAT, CDR2 FNYEAQ (reference sequence). The CDR3: CASSFSGGESETQYF. DNA for the CDR3: TGTGCCAGCAGCTTTAGCGGGGGTGAATCAGAGACCCAGTACTTC.